This T cell receptor (beta chain) was recorded in a study of cytomegalovirus exposure and HLA in healthy donors. General observations from the study: The majority of TCR sequences were rare, yet some public TCRs appeared in many donors. In vitro assays verified that a few CMV-associated chains recognized CMV antigens specifically.

Per germline, CDR1 SNHLY and CDR2 FYNNEI. The CDR3 length is 12 residues. V was trimmed by 8 bases and J by 4 bases, leaving 9 bases between them. This clone came up a few times. The antigen is undetermined. Clones were read by immunoSEQ multiplex PCR, and TCRdb kept only the in-frame ones, dropping some. The sample holds about 150,000 clones, roughly 87% seen once. The receptor was derived from a man younger than 35 in good health and CMV-seropositive. The sequenced sample consisted of PBMCs. This chain connects TRBV2 to TRBJ1-5; D remains unclear. Written as DNA, the CDR3 is TGTGCCAGCCAACAGAGAAATCAGCCCCAGCATTTT. This sequence encodes CASQQRNQPQHF. The full variable domain, rest sourced from reference TRBV2 and TRBJ1-5, is EPEVTQTPSHQVTQMGQEVILRCVPISNHLYFYWYRQILGQKVEFLVSFYNNEISEKSEIFDDQFSVERPDGSNFTLKIRSTKLEDSAMYFCASQQRNQPQHFGDGTRLSIL.